What follows is one T cell receptor beta chain and its context. What it recognizes is unknown. These data originate in a study of T cell responses to AZD1222 COVID-19 vaccine. General study findings and limits: Spike-specific TCR breadth and depth both grew after two AZD1222 doses. With dominance at 160-218 and 743-854, vaccine-associated CD4 TCRs spanned spike. Baseline serostatus was positive in only six AZD1222 recipients.

V was pared by 0 bases and J by 2 bases, with 14 bases between. Germline V gives CDR1 SGHRS, CDR2 YFSETQ. The CDR3 is 16 residues long. Clones were read by immunoSEQ multiplex PCR, and TCRdb kept only the in-frame ones, dropping some. This table holds 100,000 to 150,000 clones, approximately 89% found once. Source: peripheral blood, taken on day 0 of AZD1222 vaccination. The sequence was collected from an adult in good health. The chain is built from TRBV5-1 and TRBJ1-1; tentative D call: TRBD1 (6 bases). The CDR3 DNA reads TGCGCCAGCAGCTTGGGGACAGCGCCTAGAAACACTGAAGCTTTCTTT. Its protein product is CASSLGTAPRNTEAFF.